This TCR beta chain comes out of a study of blood T cell repertoires in COVID-19. Study information: In each case, the material was cDNA or gDNA derived from T cells, B-cell-depleted T cells, or PBMCs.

The V end lost 0 bases, the J end lost 7 bases, and 16 bases lay between the germline ends. This CDR3 region has 16 residues. Germline V lookup: CDR1 MGHRA, CDR2 YSYEKL. Original methodology: The authors estimated nucleated cell counts from reference gene primer amplification. Data came from immunoSEQ multiplex PCR; TCRdb stores just in-frame clones and leaves some out. V and J calls and clone size are as listed in that table; D and trimming were resolved from the DNA. The sample has about 200,000 clones, about nine tenths seen once; the top ten hold 0.5% to 0.6%. The sequencing input was peripheral blood. The TCR was taken from a man aged 50 to 60 with acute or convalescent COVID-19. The genes are TRBV4-1 and TRBJ1-5, with a possible D match to TRBD1 (5 bases). The CDR3 region is CASSQDAVRAMQPQHF. The CDR3 nucleotides are TGCGCCAGCAGCCAAGACGCAGTCAGGGCAATGCAGCCCCAGCATTTT.